The 23 T cell receptor beta chains in this list originate from one sample, sequenced in a study of blood T cell repertoires in COVID-19. Clones were read by immunoSEQ multiplex PCR, and TCRdb kept only the in-frame ones, dropping some. The sample lists approximately 210,000 clones, 81% occurring once. Sequencing was done on a sample of PBMCs or T cells enriched from blood (not recorded which). The receptors were gathered from a woman aged 45-65 years with acute COVID-19.

The rearrangement uses TRBV3-1 (or the pseudogene TRBV3-2) and TRBJ1-2; 8 nucleotides agree with TRBD1. CDR1 is LGHDT, CDR2 YNNKEL, per germline (reference sequence). The CDR3 length is 14 residues. With V trimmed by 0 bases and J by 7 bases, 4 bases remained unmatched. CDR3 DNA sequence: TGTGCCAGCAGCCAAGATCAGGGGGCAGCTGGCTACACCTTC. This encodes CASSQDQGAAGYTF.

V gene TRBV30 combines with J gene TRBJ2-7; 9 bases are shared with TRBD1. From germline, CDR1 is GTSNPN and CDR2 SVGIG (reference sequence). The CDR3 consists of 16 residues. The J segment lost 0 bases and the V segment lost 6 bases, leaving 12 bases of the junction unmatched. CDR3 loop: CACRDRDEHHSYEQYF. The DNA of the CDR3 is TGTGCCTGCCGGGACAGGGATGAACACCACTCCTACGAGCAGTACTTC.

As regards this clone: At one boundary the junction diverges from the germline segment, which might be a read error. The chain recombines TRBV14 with TRBJ1-6; D ambiguous. CDR1 and CDR2 from the germline V gene are SGHDN and FVKESK. The CDR3 loop spans 13 amino acids. The CDR3 loop is CASNQGQNSPLHF. The CDR3, as DNA: TGTGCCAGCAACCAAGGCCAGAATTCACCCCTCCACTTT.

This chain links TRBV5-1 with TRBJ2-7; TRBD1 matches at 7 bases. The CDR3 consists of 12 residues. The V segment lost 0 bases and the J segment 12 bases; nucleotides outside the gene matches: 6. Germline V gives CDR1 SGHRS, CDR2 YFSETQ. The CDR3 bases are TGCGCCAGCAGCTTGGAAGGGGGCTCCCCGTACTTC. It translates to CASSLEGGSPYF.

The chain combines TRBV28 with TRBJ1-5, with a tentative D call TRBD1 (5 bases). CDR1 and CDR2 from the germline V gene are MDHEN and SYDVKM. This CDR3 region has 13 residues. V was pared by 6 bases and J by 9 bases, with 15 bases between. The CDR3 coding sequence is TGTGCCAGCAGGGTAGGGGTTTTGGGGCCCCAGCATTTT. Its translation is CASRVGVLGPQHF.

The chain has TRBV6-6 and TRBJ2-7; 7 bases are shared with TRBD1. Germline CDR1 reads MNHNY; CDR2 reads SVGAGI (reference sequence). The CDR3 runs 15 residues. With V trimmed by 6 bases and J by 1 base, 9 bases remained unmatched. This CDR3 is CASRLPSGGSYEQYF. CDR3 sequence (DNA): TGTGCCAGCAGACTTCCCTCAGGGGGTTCCTACGAGCAGTACTTC.

This clone was seen a few times. The rearrangement links TRBV24-1 to TRBJ2-5; D possibly corresponds to TRBD2 (5 bases). V gave up 5 bases and J gave up 5 bases, with 14 bases separating them. CDR3 size: 14 residues. Per germline, CDR1 KGHDR and CDR2 SFDVKD. Here the CDR3 reads CATSAPGGLETQYF. CDR3 bases: TGTGCCACCAGTGCCCCCGGCGGGTTGGAGACCCAGTACTTC.

The rearrangement links TRBV3-1 (or the pseudogene TRBV3-2) to TRBJ1-5; TRBD1 matches 8 bases. V shed 1 base and J 6 bases; nucleotides not matched to a gene: 2. Germline-derived CDR1 and CDR2 are LGHDT and YNNKEL (reference sequence). The CDR3 is 14 amino acids. CDR3 residues: CASSQGTGTQPQHF. CDR3 nucleotide sequence: TGTGCCAGCAGCCAAGGGACAGGGACTCAGCCCCAGCATTTT.

The chain combines TRBV5-6 with TRBJ2-7, with TRBD2 matching 8 bases. This CDR3 is 13 amino acids long. Trimming removed 4 bases from V and 4 bases from J; junction bases left unmatched: 4. CDR1 is SGHDT, CDR2 YYEEEE, per germline. The CDR3 reads CASSPGREYEQYF. In DNA, the CDR3 is TGTGCCAGCAGCCCCGGGAGGGAGTACGAGCAGTACTTC. Combining the CDR3 with reference TRBV5-6 and TRBJ2-7 gives the whole variable domain DAGVTQSPTHLIKTRGQQVTLRCSPKSGHDTVSWYQQALGQGPQFIFQYYEEEERQRGNFPDRFSGHQFPNYSSELNVNALLLGDSALYLCASSPGREYEQYFGPGTRLTVT.

The CDR3 reads CASWTSGSSRETQYF. In nucleotides, the CDR3 is TGCGCCAGCTGGACTAGCGGGAGTTCCAGGGAGACCCAGTACTTC. The chain recombines TRBV5-1 with TRBJ2-5; 13 bases align to TRBD2. Germline lookup yields CDR1 SGHRS and CDR2 YFSETQ. This CDR3 is 15 amino acids long. V shed 7 bases, J shed 5 bases, and the junction held 8 bases outside the gene matches.

This sequence joins TRBV5-4 and TRBJ1-2; tentatively, D is TRBD1 (5 bases). CDR3 length: 12 amino acids. V was clipped by 0 bases and J by 7 bases, with 7 bases between them. Germline V CDR1 and CDR2: SGHNT, YYREEE (reference sequence). The CDR3 here is CASSLGGVGYTF. CDR3 bases: TGTGCCAGCAGCTTGGGGGGCGTTGGCTACACCTTC.

The chain recombines TRBV7-8 with TRBJ2-2, with no clear D. The CDR3 runs 13 residues. Germline values: CDR1 SGHVS, CDR2 FQNEAQ. V shed 5 bases and J shed 7 bases, with 11 bases lying between them. The chain's CDR3 is CASSVISGGELFF. CDR3 nucleotides: TGTGCCAGCAGCGTCATTAGTGGCGGGGAGCTGTTTTTT.

V usage is TRBV6-6 and J usage is TRBJ2-2, with TRBD1 matching 9 bases. Germline assignment: CDR1 MNHNY and CDR2 SVGAGI (reference sequence). V dropped 6 bases and J dropped 7; count of bases not matched to a gene: 3. CDR3 size: 13 residues. CDR3 sequence reads: CASSGQGNGELFF. The CDR3 DNA sequence: TGTGCCAGCAGCGGACAGGGGAACGGGGAGCTGTTTTTT.

This clone was seen a single time. The chain employs TRBV18 and TRBJ1-1, with D possibly being TRBD1 (6 bases). The length of the CDR3 is 14 residues. In germline, CDR1 is KGHSH, CDR2 LQKENI. V was clipped by 1 base and J by 1 base, with 7 bases between them. CDR3 sequence (DNA): TGTGCCAGCTCACCACAGGGGGAGAACACTGAAGCTTTCTTT. This sequence encodes CASSPQGENTEAFF.

The V and J genes are TRBV28 and TRBJ1-4; 11 nucleotides line up with TRBD1. The CDR3 is 15 residues long. Losses at the gene ends were 10 bases for V and 3 bases for J; bases not matched to a gene: 7. Looked up from germline, CDR1 is MDHEN and CDR2 is SYDVKM. The CDR3 region is CATSGQGVSNEKLFF. The DNA for the CDR3 is TGTGCCACCTCGGGACAGGGGGTTTCTAATGAAAAACTGTTTTTT. Drawing the rest from reference TRBV28 and TRBJ1-4, the complete variable domain is DVKVTQSSRYLVKRTGEKVFLECVQDMDHENMFWYRQDPGLGLRLIYFSYDVKMKEKGDIPEGYSVSREKKERFSLILESASTNQTSMYLCATSGQGVSNEKLFFGSGTQLSVL.

This clone was observed a handful of times. The chain joins TRBV7-2 to TRBJ2-7; 7 nucleotides line up with TRBD2. J gave up 1 base and V 4 bases, and 7 bases lay outside the gene matches. Germline V CDR1 and CDR2: SGHTA, FQGNSA. CDR3 length equals 15 residues. CDR3 amino acids: CASSYQPGGSYEQYF. The CDR3 coding sequence is TGTGCCAGCAGCTACCAGCCCGGGGGGTCCTACGAGCAGTACTTC.

This clone appeared a few times. The V and J genes are TRBV5-8 and TRBJ2-1, with TRBD2 identical over 11 bases. After removal of 6 bases from V and 6 bases from J, the junction contained 5 bases not matched to a gene. This CDR3 has 14 amino acids. Germline V lookup: CDR1 SGHTS, CDR2 YDEGEE. This chain's CDR3 is CASKRLAGSNEQFF. CDR3 DNA: TGTGCCAGCAAAAGACTAGCGGGGTCCAATGAGCAGTTCTTC. Looking up the rest from reference TRBV5-8 and TRBJ2-1 gives the full variable domain: EAGVTQSPTHLIKTRGQQATLRCSPISGHTSVYWYQQALGLGLQFLLWYDEGEERNRGNFPPRFSGRQFPNYSSELNVNALELEDSALYLCASKRLAGSNEQFFGPGTRLTVL.

This chain uses TRBV9 with TRBJ2-2; 10 bases match TRBD1. Germline trimming cut 7 bases from V and 1 base from J; bases unmatched to any gene: 1. Germline V gives CDR1 SGDLS, CDR2 YYNGEE. The CDR3 has 14 amino acids. CDR3 region: CASGQGGNTGELFF. The CDR3, as DNA: TGTGCCAGCGGACAGGGGGGGAACACCGGGGAGCTGTTTTTT.

About this clone itself: This sample includes further DNA sequences coding for the same CDR3. The gene calls are TRBV5-1 and TRBJ1-1, with 7 bases matching TRBD1. Germline V CDR1 and CDR2: SGHRS, YFSETQ. The CDR3 has 13 residues. The ends lost 7 bases at V and 1 base at J; junction bases unmatched: 4. CDR3 in DNA: TGCGCCAGCGGAAGACAGGGGAACACTGAAGCTTTCTTT. Translated: CASGRQGNTEAFF.

The genes are TRBV4-3 and TRBJ1-2; tentative D call: TRBD1 (5 bases). This CDR3 is built from 15 residues. Trimming removed 6 bases from V and 0 bases from J, with 14 bases in between. CDR1 is LGHNA and CDR2 is YSLEER in the germline V gene. The CDR3, as DNA: TGCGCCAGCAGACCGTCGACAGCATCTAACTATGGCTACACCTTC. Encoded protein: CASRPSTASNYGYTF.

V is TRBV5-4 and J is TRBJ2-3; possible D gene TRBD2, 6 bases. Germline assignment: CDR1 SGHNT and CDR2 YYREEE (reference sequence). This CDR3 region has 15 residues. Trimming removed 2 bases from V and 3 bases from J, with 13 bases in between. The chain's CDR3 is CASSFTLAGTDTQYF. The CDR3 DNA is TGTGCCAGCAGCTTTACACTAGCAGGGACAGATACGCAGTATTTT.

The chain recombines TRBV27 with TRBJ2-3; D remains ambiguous. This CDR3 is built from 16 residues. Germline V lookup: CDR1 MNHEY, CDR2 SMNVEV (reference sequence). Trimming left V 2 bases short and J 0 bases short, with 12 bases between. In nucleotides, the CDR3 is TGTGCCAGCAGTTTAGTCGGCGGCTTAAGCACAGATACGCAGTATTTT. Its translation: CASSLVGGLSTDTQYF.

In its sample, this clone was seen once. The rearrangement uses TRBV7-2 and TRBJ2-5, with TRBD1 matching over 7 bases. Per the germline V gene, CDR1 is SGHTA and CDR2 is FQGNSA. The ends lost 5 bases at V and 5 bases at J; junction bases unmatched: 5. CDR3 size: 13 residues. Here the CDR3 DNA reads TGTGCCAGCAGCGGTGACAGGGTGGAGACCCAGTACTTC. It yields the protein CASSGDRVETQYF.